This T cell receptor (beta chain) is drawn from a study of T cell responses to AZD1222 COVID-19 vaccine. Of note for this clone: Its antigen is still unknown.

Trimming removed 0 bases from V and 7 bases from J, with 16 bases in between. CDR1 and CDR2 from the germline V gene are SGHRS and YFSETQ. The CDR3 consists of 15 residues. Broader study findings: Without day 14 samples, only post-peak T cell repertoires were studied. Donors were mostly white British, more females; clonal diversity possibly underestimated. At baseline, seropositivity was found in only six AZD1222 recipients.

TCRdb keeps only in-frame clones here, not all; method: immunoSEQ multiplex PCR. The sample yields some 93,000 clones, around 89% seen once. The source material was peripheral blood, sampled 28 days after the second AZD1222 dose. The genes are TRBV5-1 and TRBJ1-1; maybe TRBD1 (5 bases). This clonotype originated in an adult who received the AZD1222 COVID-19 vaccine. CDR3 coding DNA: TGCGCCAGCAGCTTGGCCGTGGCAGGGCGCGATGAAGCTTTCTTT. Translated: CASSLAVAGRDEAFF.